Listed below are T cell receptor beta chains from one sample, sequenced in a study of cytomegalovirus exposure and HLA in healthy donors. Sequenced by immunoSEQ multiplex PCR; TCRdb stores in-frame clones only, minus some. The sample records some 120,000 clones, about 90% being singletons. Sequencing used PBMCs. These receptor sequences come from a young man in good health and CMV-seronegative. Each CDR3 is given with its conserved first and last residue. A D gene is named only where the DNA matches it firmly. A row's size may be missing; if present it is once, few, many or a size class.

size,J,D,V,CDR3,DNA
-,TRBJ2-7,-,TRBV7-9,CASRDNPYEQYF,TGTGCCAGTAGGGACAATCCCTACGAGCAGTACTTC
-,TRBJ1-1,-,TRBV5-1,CASSAGQRNTEAFF,TGCGCCAGCAGCGCAGGACAACGGAACACTGAAGCTTTCTTT
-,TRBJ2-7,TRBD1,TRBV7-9,CASSLGTGGEQYF,TGTGCCAGCAGCTTAGGGACAGGGGGTGAGCAGTACTTC
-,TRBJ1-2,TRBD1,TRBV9,CASSSPQGGNYGYTF,TGTGCCAGCAGCTCCCCCCAGGGGGGAAACTATGGCTACACCTTC
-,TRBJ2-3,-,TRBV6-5,CASSYKLSTSDTQYF,TGTGCCAGCAGTTACAAGCTTAGTACCTCAGATACGCAGTATTTT
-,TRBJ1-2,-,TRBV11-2,CASSSPSAQGESYGYTF,TGTGCCAGCAGCTCACCATCCGCACAGGGTGAGAGTTATGGCTACACCTTC
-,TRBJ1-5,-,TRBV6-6,CASRFEGPQHF,TGTGCCAGCAGATTCGAGGGGCCCCAGCATTTT
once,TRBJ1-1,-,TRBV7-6,CASSSLPGIGTEAFF,TGTGCCAGCAGCTCTCTGCCCGGGATCGGCACTGAAGCTTTCTTT
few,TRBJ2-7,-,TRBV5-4,CATSREAEQYF,TGTGCCACCTCAAGGGAGGCCGAGCAGTACTTC
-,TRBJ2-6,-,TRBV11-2,CASSFSPGTHLSGANVLTF,TGTGCCAGCAGCTTCTCCCCCGGGACACACCTATCTGGGGCCAACGTCCTGACTTTC
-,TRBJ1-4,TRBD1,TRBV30,CAWSPTGGKEKLFF,TGTGCCTGGAGTCCGACAGGGGGCAAAGAAAAACTGTTTTTT
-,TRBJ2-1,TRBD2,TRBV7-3,CASSSGLASKVNEQFF,TGTGCCAGCAGCTCGGGACTAGCGTCGAAAGTGAATGAGCAGTTCTTC
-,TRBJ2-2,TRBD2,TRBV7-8,CASSDIRGLAGELFF,TGTGCCAGCAGCGATATCCGGGGACTAGCCGGGGAGCTGTTTTTT
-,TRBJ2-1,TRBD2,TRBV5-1,CASSPGLASYNEQFF,TGCGCCAGCAGCCCGGGACTAGCTTCCTACAATGAGCAGTTCTTC
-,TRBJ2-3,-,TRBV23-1,CASSVHSTDTQYF,TGCGCCAGCAGTGTCCATAGCACAGATACGCAGTATTTT
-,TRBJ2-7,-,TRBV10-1,CASSENRAEQYF,TGCGCCAGCAGTGAGAACCGAGCCGAGCAGTACTTC
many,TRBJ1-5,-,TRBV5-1,CASSLFGGDQPQHF,TGCGCCAGCAGCTTATTCGGGGGGGATCAGCCCCAGCATTTT
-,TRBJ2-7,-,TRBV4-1,CASSQSQDSVYEQYF,TGCGCCAGCAGCCAATCCCAAGACTCCGTCTACGAGCAGTACTTC
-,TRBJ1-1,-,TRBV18,CASSRQVVDTEAFF,TGTGCCAGCTCACGACAGGTGGTGGACACTGAAGCTTTCTTT
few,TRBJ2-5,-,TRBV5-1,CASRSQGSREETQYF,TGCGCCAGCAGGTCGCAGGGTAGTAGGGAAGAGACCCAGTACTTC
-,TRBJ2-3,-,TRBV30,CAWRGLFEAQYF,TGTGCCTGGAGGGGGCTCTTCGAGGCGCAGTATTTT
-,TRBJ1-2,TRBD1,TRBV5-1,CASSLRTGGANGYTF,TGCGCCAGCAGCTTACGGACAGGGGGGGCCAATGGCTACACCTTC
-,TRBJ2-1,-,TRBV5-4,CASSGAQYNEQFF,TGTGCCAGCAGCGGGGCACAGTACAATGAGCAGTTCTTC
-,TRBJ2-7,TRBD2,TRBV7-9,CASSPESGRAGIYEQYF,TGTGCCAGCAGCCCCGAAAGCGGGAGGGCCGGTATTTACGAGCAGTACTTC
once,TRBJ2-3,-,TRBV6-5,CASSYSSLSTDTQYF,TGTGCCAGCAGTTACTCGAGCCTTTCAACAGATACGCAGTATTTT
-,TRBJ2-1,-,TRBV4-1,CASSQGASRYNEQFF,TGCGCCAGCAGCCAAGGAGCGTCAAGGTACAATGAGCAGTTCTTC
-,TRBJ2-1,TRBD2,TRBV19,CASSRGLAGDNEQFF,TGTGCCAGTAGTCGGGGACTAGCGGGGGACAATGAGCAGTTCTTC
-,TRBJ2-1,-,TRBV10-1,CASSESGSPDEQFF,TGCGCCAGCAGTGAGTCGGGCTCGCCCGATGAGCAGTTCTTC
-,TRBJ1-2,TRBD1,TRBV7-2,CASQEGQGTTNGYTF,TGTGCCAGCCAGGAGGGACAGGGAACGACTAATGGCTACACCTTC
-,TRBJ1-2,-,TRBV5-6,CASSLERTANYGYTF,TGTGCCAGCAGCTTGGAACGGACAGCTAACTATGGCTACACCTTC
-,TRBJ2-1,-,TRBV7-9,CASSLADPSSYNEQFF,TGTGCCAGCAGCTTGGCCGACCCTAGCTCCTACAATGAGCAGTTCTTC
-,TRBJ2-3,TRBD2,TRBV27,CASSPLLAGLTDTQYF,TGTGCCAGCAGCCCCTTACTAGCGGGACTCACAGATACGCAGTATTTT
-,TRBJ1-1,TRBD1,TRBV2,CASSDGDRGMNTEAFF,TGTGCCAGCAGTGATGGGGACAGGGGAATGAACACTGAAGCTTTCTTT
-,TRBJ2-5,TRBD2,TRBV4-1,CASTQAGTLQETQYF,TGCGCCAGCACCCAAGCGGGAACCCTTCAAGAGACCCAGTACTTC
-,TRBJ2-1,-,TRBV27,CASSPAAAYNEQFF,TGTGCCAGCAGCCCAGCGGCGGCCTACAATGAGCAGTTCTTC
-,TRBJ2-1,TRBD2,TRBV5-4,CASSTGLAAQNEQFF,TGTGCCAGCAGCACAGGACTAGCTGCCCAGAATGAGCAGTTCTTC
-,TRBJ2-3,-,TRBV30,CAWSGASTDTQYF,TGTGCCTGGAGTGGAGCTAGCACAGATACGCAGTATTTT
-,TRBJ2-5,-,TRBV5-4,CASSRQPQETQYF,TGTGCCAGCAGCCGACAGCCCCAAGAGACCCAGTACTTC
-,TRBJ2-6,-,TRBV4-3,CASSQDTGNHAGANVLTF,TGCGCCAGCAGCCAAGATACAGGGAACCACGCTGGGGCCAACGTCCTGACTTTC
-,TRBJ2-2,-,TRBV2,CASRLGLGANTGELFF,TGTGCCAGCAGACTCGGACTTGGCGCGAACACCGGGGAGCTGTTTTTT
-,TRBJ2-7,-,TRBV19,CASSKEGRSSYEQYF,TGTGCCAGTAGTAAGGAGGGTAGAAGCTCCTACGAGCAGTACTTC
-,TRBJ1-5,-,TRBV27,CASSFSRGNQPQHF,TGTGCCAGCAGTTTTTCGAGGGGGAATCAGCCCCAGCATTTT
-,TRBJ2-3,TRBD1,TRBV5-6,CASSADRVDTQYF,TGTGCCAGCAGCGCCGACAGGGTAGATACGCAGTATTTT